The rows below give T cell receptor beta chains drawn from one sample of a study of STAT5B mutations in CD4+ large granular lymphocyte leukemia. Sequencing used immunoSEQ multiplex PCR; TCRdb keeps in-frame clones, though not all of them. This sample has 35,000 to 40,000 clones; 75% to 85% occur once, and the top ten carry 0.55%. Sequenced: CD4+ T cells from blood buffy coats. All receptors come from a human donor in good health. CDR3s include the opening cysteine and the closing phenylalanine or tryptophan. D genes are given only for firm matches. For some rows the clone size is stated as once, few or many, or as a class when expanded; others skip it.

d_gene: .
abundance: .
len: 17
v_gene: TRBV5-1
j_gene: TRBJ2-1
CDR3aa: CASRQTLARGASNEQFF
CDR3nt: TGCGCCAGCAGGCAAACGCTAGCGAGGGGGGCCAGCAATGAGCAGTTCTTC

d_gene: .
abundance: .
len: 16
v_gene: TRBV7-2
j_gene: TRBJ2-1
CDR3aa: CASTYRLGGGYNEQFF
CDR3nt: TGTGCCAGCACCTACCGACTTGGGGGAGGCTACAATGAGCAGTTCTTC

d_gene: TRBD2
abundance: .
len: 12
v_gene: TRBV19
j_gene: TRBJ2-7
CDR3aa: CASGGGSYEQYF
CDR3nt: TGTGCCAGTGGGGGGGGCTCCTACGAGCAGTACTTC

d_gene: .
abundance: .
len: 14
v_gene: TRBV5-1
j_gene: TRBJ2-2
CDR3aa: CASSLEGFTGELFF
CDR3nt: TGCGCCAGCAGCTTAGAGGGGTTCACCGGGGAGCTGTTTTTT

d_gene: .
abundance: .
len: 12
v_gene: TRBV11-3
j_gene: TRBJ2-1
CDR3aa: CASSLEGDEQFF
CDR3nt: TGTGCCAGCAGCTTAGAAGGGGATGAGCAGTTCTTC

d_gene: .
abundance: .
len: 13
v_gene: TRBV7-2
j_gene: TRBJ1-5
CDR3aa: CASSLGPNQPQHF
CDR3nt: TGTGCCAGCAGCTTGGGACCCAATCAGCCCCAGCATTTT

d_gene: .
abundance: few
len: 15
v_gene: TRBV9
j_gene: TRBJ1-1
CDR3aa: CASSVNQQGTTEAFF
CDR3nt: TGTGCCAGCAGCGTAAACCAACAGGGAACCACTGAAGCTTTCTTT

d_gene: TRBD2
abundance: .
len: 16
v_gene: TRBV5-1
j_gene: TRBJ2-3
CDR3aa: CASSLGLAGATDTQYF
CDR3nt: TGCGCCAGCAGCCTGGGACTAGCGGGGGCCACAGATACGCAGTATTTT

d_gene: .
abundance: once
len: 13
v_gene: TRBV7-9
j_gene: TRBJ1-4
CDR3aa: CASSLGFKSLLFF
CDR3nt: TGTGCCAGCAGCTTAGGCTTTAAATCTCTACTGTTTTTT

d_gene: .
abundance: .
len: 15
v_gene: TRBV7-3
j_gene: TRBJ2-1
CDR3aa: CASSLSSDYYNEQFF
CDR3nt: TGTGCCAGCAGCTTAAGTAGCGACTACTACAATGAGCAGTTCTTC

d_gene: .
abundance: .
len: 13
v_gene: TRBV5-6
j_gene: TRBJ1-3
CDR3aa: CASSLESGNTIYF
CDR3nt: TGTGCCAGCAGCTTGGAAAGTGGCAACACCATATATTTT

d_gene: .
abundance: once
len: 15
v_gene: TRBV5-5
j_gene: TRBJ2-1
CDR3aa: CASSLITGKGYEQFF
CDR3nt: TGTGCCAGCAGCTTGATCACAGGGAAGGGGTATGAGCAGTTCTTC

d_gene: TRBD1
abundance: once
len: 16
v_gene: TRBV6-5
j_gene: TRBJ1-3
CDR3aa: CASSSLTGSSGNTIYF
CDR3nt: TGTGCCAGCAGTTCGCTGACAGGGTCCTCTGGAAACACCATATATTTT

d_gene: .
abundance: few
len: 14
v_gene: TRBV25-1
j_gene: TRBJ2-2
CDR3aa: CASSQPGSPGELFF
CDR3nt: TGTGCCAGCAGTCAGCCAGGGTCCCCCGGGGAGCTGTTTTTT

d_gene: .
abundance: few
len: 12
v_gene: TRBV15
j_gene: TRBJ2-5
CDR3aa: CATSRDWKTQYF
CDR3nt: TGTGCCACCAGCAGAGATTGGAAGACCCAGTACTTC

d_gene: .
abundance: .
len: 15
v_gene: TRBV27
j_gene: TRBJ2-2
CDR3aa: CASSLGLANTGELFF
CDR3nt: TGTGCCAGCAGTCTCGGACTCGCGAACACCGGGGAGCTGTTTTTT

d_gene: TRBD2
abundance: .
len: 16
v_gene: TRBV7-3
j_gene: TRBJ2-2
CDR3aa: CASSQGLAGAGGELFF
CDR3nt: TGTGCCAGCAGCCAGGGACTAGCGGGAGCGGGCGGGGAGCTGTTTTTT

d_gene: TRBD1
abundance: .
len: 15
v_gene: TRBV5-4
j_gene: TRBJ2-3
CDR3aa: CASSLDRGITDTQYF
CDR3nt: TGTGCCAGCAGCTTGGACAGGGGGATAACAGATACGCAGTATTTT

d_gene: TRBD1
abundance: once
len: 14
v_gene: TRBV6-5
j_gene: TRBJ2-7
CDR3aa: CASSEGQPLGEQYF
CDR3nt: TGTGCCAGCAGTGAGGGACAGCCTCTGGGCGAGCAGTACTTC

d_gene: .
abundance: .
len: 15
v_gene: TRBV7-2
j_gene: TRBJ2-3
CDR3aa: CASSLWSASTDTQYF
CDR3nt: TGTGCCAGCAGCTTATGGAGTGCTAGCACAGATACGCAGTATTTT

d_gene: TRBD1
abundance: .
len: 15
v_gene: TRBV10-1
j_gene: TRBJ2-3
CDR3aa: CASREDRGRTDTQYF
CDR3nt: TGCGCCAGCAGGGAGGACAGGGGCCGCACAGATACGCAGTATTTT

d_gene: .
abundance: .
len: 15
v_gene: TRBV2
j_gene: TRBJ1-4
CDR3aa: CASKKLIATNEKLFF
CDR3nt: TGTGCCAGCAAAAAATTGATCGCAACTAATGAAAAACTGTTTTTT

d_gene: .
abundance: .
len: 16
v_gene: TRBV7-8
j_gene: TRBJ1-2
CDR3aa: CASSSIRDLSLIGYTF
CDR3nt: TGTGCCAGCAGCTCCATCCGGGACCTTTCCTTAATAGGCTACACCTTC

d_gene: .
abundance: .
len: 15
v_gene: TRBV5-6
j_gene: TRBJ1-3
CDR3aa: CASTMMGYSGNTIYF
CDR3nt: TGTGCCAGCACCATGATGGGGTACTCTGGAAACACCATATATTTT

d_gene: TRBD2
abundance: .
len: 15
v_gene: TRBV7-2
j_gene: TRBJ2-3
CDR3aa: CASRLPGGPMFTQYF
CDR3nt: TGTGCCAGCAGACTTCCGGGAGGTCCGATGTTCACGCAGTATTTT

d_gene: .
abundance: .
len: 15
v_gene: TRBV4-3
j_gene: TRBJ1-2
CDR3aa: CASSQDFGATYGYTF
CDR3nt: TGCGCCAGCAGCCAAGATTTCGGGGCGACCTATGGCTACACCTTC

d_gene: TRBD2
abundance: .
len: 16
v_gene: TRBV5-4
j_gene: TRBJ2-1
CDR3aa: CASSVALAGFYNEQFF
CDR3nt: TGTGCCAGCAGCGTAGCATTAGCGGGATTCTACAATGAGCAGTTCTTC

d_gene: TRBD1
abundance: .
len: 15
v_gene: TRBV5-1
j_gene: TRBJ2-7
CDR3aa: CASSLLGTGAYEQYF
CDR3nt: TGCGCCAGCAGCTTGTTAGGGACAGGGGCCTACGAGCAGTACTTC